This TCR beta chain originates from a study of blood T cell repertoires in COVID-19. Profiled with immunoSEQ multiplex PCR; TCRdb holds only in-frame clones, not every one. This table has around 300,000 clones, around nine tenths appearing once. Losses at the gene ends were 1 base for V and 2 bases for J; bases not matched to a gene: 11. The CDR3 spans 19 residues. Germline V lookup: CDR1 KGHSY, CDR2 FQNENV. This clonotype was sampled from a man aged 25-40 years who had recovered from COVID-19. The source material was PBMCs or T cells enriched from blood (not recorded which). This sequence joins TRBV16 and TRBJ2-3, with 11 bases that match TRBD2. The CDR3 reads CASSQLRGRLAGSTDTQYF. Here the CDR3 DNA reads TGTGCCAGCAGCCAATTAAGGGGCCGACTAGCGGGGTCCACAGATACGCAGTATTTT.